A single sample is the source of the 18 T cell receptor beta chains below, sequenced in a study of shared clonotypes between healthy human individuals. The naive CD8 population came from CD45RO-negative cells selected for CCR7, without terminally differentiated effector memory CD45RA+ cells. Clones were read by immunoSEQ multiplex PCR, and TCRdb kept only the in-frame ones, dropping some. The sample comprises 800,000 or so clones, approximately 96% of which are singletons, and about 0.22% rests with the top ten. The specimen was naive CD8+ T cells sorted from blood. The receptors derive from a man younger than 45 in good health.

This sequence joins TRBV5-1 and TRBJ2-3; 10 bases are shared with TRBD2. Looked up from germline, CDR1 is SGHRS and CDR2 is YFSETQ. The junction had 9 bases not matched to a gene; V was cut back by 0 bases and J by 5 bases. The CDR3 is 17 amino acids. The DNA of the CDR3 is TGCGCCAGCAGCTTGGCCCCGCTAGCGGGAGCCCAAGATACGCAGTATTTT. Its translation is CASSLAPLAGAQDTQYF.

CDR3 DNA: TGTGCCAGCAGCCTAGGGACAGGGAGCTCCTACAATGAGCAGTTCTTC. Translation: CASSLGTGSSYNEQFF. J is TRBJ2-1 and V is TRBV7-2; 9 bases map to TRBD1. This CDR3 spans 16 amino acids. Per germline, CDR1 SGHTA and CDR2 FQGNSA. V lost 5 bases and J lost 0; bases outside the gene matches: 5. The entire variable domain, with the rest obtained from reference TRBV7-2 and TRBJ2-1, is as follows: GAGVSQSPSNKVTEKGKDVELRCDPISGHTALYWYRQSLGQGLEFLIYFQGNSAPDKSGLPSDRFSAERTGGSVSTLTIQRTQQEDSAVYLCASSLGTGSSYNEQFFGPGTRLTVL.

The rearrangement links TRBV5-4 to TRBJ2-2; 14 positions agree with TRBD2. CDR1 and CDR2 (germline): SGHNT, YYREEE (reference sequence). V lost 4 bases and J lost 4; bases outside the gene matches: 15. The CDR3 sequence is 20 residues long. CDR3 sequence (DNA): TGTGCCAGCAGCCTACTTGGACTAGCGGGAGGCCCATCGGGCACCGGGGAGCTGTTTTTT. It translates to CASSLLGLAGGPSGTGELFF.

As to this clone: Other DNA variants within this sample encode the same CDR3. The V call is TRBV4-3, the J call TRBJ2-7; 11 positions match TRBD2. Germline V lookup: CDR1 LGHNA, CDR2 YSLEER. V lost 4 bases to trimming and J lost 2 bases; unmatched junction nucleotides: 4. The CDR3 sequence is 15 residues long. The CDR3 protein is CASSPGLAGPYEQYF. The CDR3, as DNA: TGCGCCAGCAGCCCTGGACTAGCGGGCCCCTACGAGCAGTACTTC.

This rearrangement joins TRBV6-5 to TRBJ2-1, with TRBD2 matching 13 bases. Trimming removed 6 bases from V and 7 bases from J; junction bases left unmatched: 6. Germline values: CDR1 MNHEY, CDR2 SVGAGI. This CDR3 spans 15 amino acids. The CDR3: CASSLTSGRWNEQFF. CDR3 DNA sequence: TGTGCCAGCAGCCTGACTAGCGGGAGGTGGAATGAGCAGTTCTTC.

This chain connects TRBV7-6 to TRBJ2-7; D is uncertain. V shed 5 bases and J shed 10 bases, with 12 bases lying between them. The germline V gene encodes CDR1 SGHVS and CDR2 FNYEAQ. The CDR3 totals 11 residues. The CDR3 DNA follows: TGTGCCAGCAGCCACGGAGTCGGCCAGTACTTC. It specifies CASSHGVGQYF.

This clone was observed a handful of times. J is TRBJ2-7 and V is TRBV7-8, with D possibly TRBD2 on 5 matching bases. Germline V gene sequence: CDR1 SGHVS, CDR2 FQNEAQ. This CDR3 region has 14 residues. V lost 2 bases and J 6 bases, leaving 14 bases between the germline ends. CDR3 DNA: TGTGCCAGCAGCTTATTCGAGGGAGTGGGCGAGCAGTACTTC. It yields the protein CASSLFEGVGEQYF.

The CDR3 nucleotides read TGCGCCAGCAGCGGGGAGACCTACGAGCAGTACTTC. As protein: CASSGETYEQYF. This chain connects TRBV5-1 to TRBJ2-7, with D perhaps TRBD2 (5 bases). Germline V gene sequence: CDR1 SGHRS, CDR2 YFSETQ. Trimming took off 4 bases at V and 2 bases at J, with 7 bases between the two ends. This CDR3 has 12 residues.

The V gene is TRBV27, the J gene TRBJ1-2, with 9 bases fitting TRBD1. The V segment lost 6 bases and the J segment 4 bases; nucleotides outside the gene matches: 6. The CDR3 totals 14 residues. The germline gives CDR1 MNHEY, CDR2 SMNVEV (reference sequence). The CDR3 loop is CASRPTGGIYGYTF. CDR3 nucleotides: TGTGCCAGCAGGCCGACAGGGGGAATCTATGGCTACACCTTC.

V gene TRBV11-2 combines with J gene TRBJ2-7; a weak D match, TRBD2 (5 bases). CDR1 is SGHAT, CDR2 FQNNGV, per germline. The CDR3 spans 15 residues. Trimming pared 4 bases from V and 4 bases from J, leaving 17 bases between. The CDR3: CASSSPFGRVYEQYF. The CDR3 region has the DNA TGTGCCAGCAGCTCGCCTTTTGGGAGAGTATACGAGCAGTACTTC.

A single count supports this clone. This chain joins TRBV27 and TRBJ2-1; 8 positions agree with TRBD1. The CDR3 extends over 12 amino acids. Per germline, CDR1 MNHEY and CDR2 SMNVEV (reference sequence). V was pared by 10 bases and J by 10 bases, with 9 bases of the junction left unmatched. The CDR3 spells CATGQGIIEQFF. CDR3 nucleotides: TGTGCCACCGGACAGGGTATAATAGAGCAGTTCTTC.

This chain joins TRBV10-3 and TRBJ2-7, with 8 positions matching TRBD1. The CDR3 covers 14 residues. J gave up 5 bases and V 7 bases, and 10 bases lay outside the gene matches. Germline V gives CDR1 ENHRY, CDR2 SYGVKD. Here the CDR3 DNA reads TGTGCCATCAAGGCACCAGGGGGCTGGGACGAGCAGTACTTC. Amino acids: CAIKAPGGWDEQYF.

This clone is a singleton in its sample. This chain links TRBV30 with TRBJ1-2; D is undetermined. Per germline, CDR1 GTSNPN and CDR2 SVGIG (reference sequence). The CDR3 is made up of 12 amino acids. Trimming took 0 bases from V and 7 from J, leaving 9 bases between them. The CDR3 is CAWSVTTGGYTF. In DNA form, the CDR3 reads TGTGCCTGGAGTGTAACTACCGGTGGCTACACCTTC.

The J gene is TRBJ2-3, the V gene TRBV28; tentative D call: TRBD1 (5 bases). With 3 bases removed from V and 4 bases from J, the gap between germline ends came to 14 bases. The CDR3 sequence is 15 residues long. Germline values: CDR1 MDHEN, CDR2 SYDVKM. The CDR3 is CASSFSSLTADTQYF. DNA for the CDR3: TGTGCCAGCAGTTTTTCTTCCTTGACAGCAGATACGCAGTATTTT.

The rearrangement joins TRBV14 to TRBJ2-7; 9 nucleotides align to TRBD1. V was clipped by 4 bases and J by 6 bases; unmatched bases: 7. The CDR3 covers 14 residues. Germline CDR1 reads SGHDN; CDR2 reads FVKESK. In DNA form, the CDR3 reads TGTGCCAGCAGCCGGGACAGGGTGTCCGCCGAGCAGTACTTC. This gives the protein CASSRDRVSAEQYF.

The chain joins TRBV10-2 to TRBJ2-7; 11 bases map to TRBD2. This CDR3 comprises 13 residues. Losses at the gene ends were 6 bases for V and 7 bases for J; bases not matched to a gene: 5. Germline loops: CDR1 WSHSY, CDR2 SAAADI. This CDR3 reads CASRARLAGEQYF. The CDR3 DNA reads TGCGCCAGCAGGGCGCGACTAGCGGGAGAGCAGTACTTC.

CDR3 sequence reads: CASRRSAGQGYLQYF. DNA of the CDR3: TGTGCCAGCAGACGGTCAGCGGGACAGGGATATTTGCAGTACTTC. The V and J genes are TRBV7-6 and TRBJ2-5; 9 bases agree with TRBD1. Germline V gene lookup returns CDR1 SGHVS and CDR2 FNYEAQ. V gave up 6 bases and J gave up 11 bases; unmatched junction bases: 16. The CDR3 extends over 15 amino acids.

The chain couples TRBV11-2 to TRBJ2-1; D remains unclear. V lost 0 bases and J 5 bases, leaving 11 bases between the germline ends. CDR1 is SGHAT and CDR2 is FQNNGV in the germline V gene. The CDR3 loop spans 15 amino acids. For the CDR3, the DNA is TGTGCCAGCAGCTTAGATCTGGGCTGGAACAATGAGCAGTTCTTC. Its protein is CASSLDLGWNNEQFF.